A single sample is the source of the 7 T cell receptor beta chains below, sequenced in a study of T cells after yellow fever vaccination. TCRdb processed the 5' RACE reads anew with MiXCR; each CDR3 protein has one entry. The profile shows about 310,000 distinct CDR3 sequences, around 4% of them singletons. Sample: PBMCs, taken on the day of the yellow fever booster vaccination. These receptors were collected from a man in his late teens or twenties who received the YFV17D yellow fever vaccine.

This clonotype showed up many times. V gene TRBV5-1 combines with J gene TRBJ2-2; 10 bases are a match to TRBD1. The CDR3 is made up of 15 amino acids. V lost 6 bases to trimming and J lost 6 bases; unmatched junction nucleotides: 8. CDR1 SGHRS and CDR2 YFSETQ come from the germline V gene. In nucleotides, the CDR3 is TGCGCCAGCAACTCCGGGACAGGGGCGGCCGGGGAGCTGTTTTTT. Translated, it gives CASNSGTGAAGELFF.

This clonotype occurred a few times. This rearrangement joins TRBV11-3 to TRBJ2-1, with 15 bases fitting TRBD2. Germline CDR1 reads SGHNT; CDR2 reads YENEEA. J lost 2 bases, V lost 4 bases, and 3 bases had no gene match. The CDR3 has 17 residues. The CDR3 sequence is CASSYGLAGGPYNEQFF. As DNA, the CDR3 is TGTGCCAGCAGCTACGGACTAGCGGGGGGGCCCTACAATGAGCAGTTCTTC.

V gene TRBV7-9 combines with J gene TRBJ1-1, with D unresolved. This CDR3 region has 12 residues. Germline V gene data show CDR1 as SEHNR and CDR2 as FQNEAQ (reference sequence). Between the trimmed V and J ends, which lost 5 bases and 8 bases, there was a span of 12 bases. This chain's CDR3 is CASSAPSGEAFF. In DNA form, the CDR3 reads TGTGCCAGCAGCGCCCCCTCCGGGGAAGCTTTCTTT. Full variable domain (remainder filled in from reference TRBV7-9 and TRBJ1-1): DTGVSQNPRHKITKRGQNVTFRCDPISEHNRLYWYRQTLGQGPEFLTYFQNEAQLEKSRLLSDRFSAERPKGSFSTLEIQRTEQGDSAMYLCASSAPSGEAFFGQGTRLTVV.

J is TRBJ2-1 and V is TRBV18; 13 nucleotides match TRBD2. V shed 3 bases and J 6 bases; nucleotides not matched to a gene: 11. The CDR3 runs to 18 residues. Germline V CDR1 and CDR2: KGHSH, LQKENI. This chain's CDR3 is CASSPRALGLAGSNEQFF. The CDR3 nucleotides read TGTGCCAGCTCACCCAGGGCCCTGGGACTAGCGGGGTCCAATGAGCAGTTCTTC.

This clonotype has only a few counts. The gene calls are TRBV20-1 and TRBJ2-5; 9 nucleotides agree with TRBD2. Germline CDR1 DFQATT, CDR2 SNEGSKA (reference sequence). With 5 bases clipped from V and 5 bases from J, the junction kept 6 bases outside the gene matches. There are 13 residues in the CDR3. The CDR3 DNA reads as TGCAGTGCTCCAGCGGGGGGAGGGGAGACCCAGTACTTC. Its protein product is CSAPAGGGETQYF.

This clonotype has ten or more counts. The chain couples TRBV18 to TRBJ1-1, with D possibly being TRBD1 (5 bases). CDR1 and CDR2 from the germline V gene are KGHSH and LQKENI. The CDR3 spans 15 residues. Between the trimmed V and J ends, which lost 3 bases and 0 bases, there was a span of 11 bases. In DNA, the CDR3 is TGTGCCAGCTCACCTTTTCCGGGACTGAACACTGAAGCTTTCTTT. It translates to CASSPFPGLNTEAFF.

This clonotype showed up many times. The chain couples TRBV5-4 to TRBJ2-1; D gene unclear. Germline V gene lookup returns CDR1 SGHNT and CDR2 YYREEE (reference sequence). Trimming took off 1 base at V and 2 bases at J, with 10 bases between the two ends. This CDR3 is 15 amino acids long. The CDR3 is CASSLQGVTYNEQFF. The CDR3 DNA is TGTGCCAGCAGCTTGCAAGGCGTGACCTACAATGAGCAGTTCTTC.